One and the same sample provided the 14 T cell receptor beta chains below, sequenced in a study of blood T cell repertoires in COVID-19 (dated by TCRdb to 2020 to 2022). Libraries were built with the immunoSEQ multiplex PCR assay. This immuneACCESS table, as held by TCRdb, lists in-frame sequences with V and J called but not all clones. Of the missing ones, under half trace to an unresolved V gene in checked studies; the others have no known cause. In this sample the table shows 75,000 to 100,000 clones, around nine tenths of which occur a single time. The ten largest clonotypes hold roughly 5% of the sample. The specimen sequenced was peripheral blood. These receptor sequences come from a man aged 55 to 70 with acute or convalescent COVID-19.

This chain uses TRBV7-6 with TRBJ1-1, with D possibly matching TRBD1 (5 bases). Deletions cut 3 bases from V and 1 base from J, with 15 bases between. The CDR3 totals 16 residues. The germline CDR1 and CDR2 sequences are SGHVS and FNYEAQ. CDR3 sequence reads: CASSFEQGKRNTEAFF. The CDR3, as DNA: TGTGCCAGCAGCTTCGAGCAGGGAAAGAGGAACACTGAAGCTTTCTTT.

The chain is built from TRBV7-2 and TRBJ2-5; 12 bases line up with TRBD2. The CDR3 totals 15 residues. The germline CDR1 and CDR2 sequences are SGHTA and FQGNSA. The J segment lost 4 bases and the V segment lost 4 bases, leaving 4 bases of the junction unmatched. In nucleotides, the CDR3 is TGTGCCAGCAGCTCTAGCGGGGGGGCCCCAGAGACCCAGTACTTC. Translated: CASSSSGGAPETQYF.

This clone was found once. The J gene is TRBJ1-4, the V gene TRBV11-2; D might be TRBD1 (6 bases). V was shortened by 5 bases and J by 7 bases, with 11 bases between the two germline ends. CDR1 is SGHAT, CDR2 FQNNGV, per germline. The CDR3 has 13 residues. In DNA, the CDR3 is TGTGCCAGCAGCCTGGGACAAATTGAAAAACTGTTTTTT. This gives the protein CASSLGQIEKLFF.

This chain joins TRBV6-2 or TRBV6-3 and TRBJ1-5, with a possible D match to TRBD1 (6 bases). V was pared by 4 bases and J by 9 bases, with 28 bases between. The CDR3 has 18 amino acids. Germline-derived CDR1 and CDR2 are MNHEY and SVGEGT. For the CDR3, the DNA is TGTGCCAGCAGTTTAAGTTCCTACACAGGGCTCCGTCCAGGGCCCCAGCATTTT. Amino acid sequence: CASSLSSYTGLRPGPQHF.

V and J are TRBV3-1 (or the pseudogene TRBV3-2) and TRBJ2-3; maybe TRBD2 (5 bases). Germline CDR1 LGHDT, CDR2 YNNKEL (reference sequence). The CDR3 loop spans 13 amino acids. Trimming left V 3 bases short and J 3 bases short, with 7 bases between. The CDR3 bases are TGTGCCAGCAGCCACCGGGGAACAGATACGCAGTATTTT. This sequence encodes CASSHRGTDTQYF.

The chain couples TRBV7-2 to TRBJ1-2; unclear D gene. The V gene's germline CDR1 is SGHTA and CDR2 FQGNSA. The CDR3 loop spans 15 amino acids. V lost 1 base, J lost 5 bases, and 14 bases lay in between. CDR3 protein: CASSLGAGEHYGYTF. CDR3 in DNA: TGTGCCAGCAGCTTAGGAGCAGGCGAACATTATGGCTACACCTTC.

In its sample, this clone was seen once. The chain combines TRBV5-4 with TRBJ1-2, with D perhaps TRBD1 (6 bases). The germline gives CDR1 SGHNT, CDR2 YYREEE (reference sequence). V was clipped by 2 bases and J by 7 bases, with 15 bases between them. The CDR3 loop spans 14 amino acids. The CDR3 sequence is CASSFSGGAGGYTF. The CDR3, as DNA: TGTGCCAGCAGCTTCAGCGGGGGGGCCGGTGGCTACACCTTC.

The CDR3 coding sequence is TGTGCCAGCAGCTTGGGACAGGGCCCCTACGAGCAGTACTTC. Its protein is CASSLGQGPYEQYF. The chain employs TRBV5-5 and TRBJ2-7, with 7 bases lining up with TRBD1. The CDR3 covers 14 residues. The germline gives CDR1 SGHKS, CDR2 YYEKEE (reference sequence). With V trimmed by 0 bases and J by 2 bases, 2 bases remained unmatched.

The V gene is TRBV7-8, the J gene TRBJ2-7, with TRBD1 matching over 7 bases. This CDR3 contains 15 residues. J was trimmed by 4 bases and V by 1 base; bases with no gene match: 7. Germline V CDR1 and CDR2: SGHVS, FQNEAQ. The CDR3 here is CASSLGLGGGYEQYF. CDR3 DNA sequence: TGTGCCAGCAGCTTAGGTCTAGGGGGCGGGTACGAGCAGTACTTC.

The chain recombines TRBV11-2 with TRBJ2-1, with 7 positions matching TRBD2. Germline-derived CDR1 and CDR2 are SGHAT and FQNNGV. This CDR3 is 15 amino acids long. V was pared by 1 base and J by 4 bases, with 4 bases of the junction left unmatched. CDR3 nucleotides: TGTGCCAGCAGCTTAGTTGGCGGGGGTTACAATGAGCAGTTCTTC. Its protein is CASSLVGGGYNEQFF. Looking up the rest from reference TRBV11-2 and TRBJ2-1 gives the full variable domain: EAGVAQSPRYKIIEKRQSVAFWCNPISGHATLYWYQQILGQGPKLLIQFQNNGVVDDSQLPKDRFSAERLKGVDSTLKIQPAKLEDSAVYLCASSLVGGGYNEQFFGPGTRLTVL.

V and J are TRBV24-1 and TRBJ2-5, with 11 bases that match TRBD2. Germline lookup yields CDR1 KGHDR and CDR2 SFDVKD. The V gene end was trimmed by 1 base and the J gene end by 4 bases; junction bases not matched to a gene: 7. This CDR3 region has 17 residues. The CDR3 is CATSDFGTSGSPETQYF. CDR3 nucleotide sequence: TGTGCCACCAGTGATTTCGGGACTAGCGGCAGTCCAGAGACCCAGTACTTC.

The CDR3 bases are TGTGCCAGCACAATCCCGACAGGGGGGCACACTGAAGCTTTCTTT. It translates to CASTIPTGGHTEAFF. The V call is TRBV6-5, the J call TRBJ1-1; 9 nucleotides line up with TRBD1. The CDR3 is made up of 15 amino acids. The V gene's germline CDR1 is MNHEY and CDR2 SVGAGI. Trimming removed 7 bases from V and 3 bases from J; junction bases left unmatched: 9.

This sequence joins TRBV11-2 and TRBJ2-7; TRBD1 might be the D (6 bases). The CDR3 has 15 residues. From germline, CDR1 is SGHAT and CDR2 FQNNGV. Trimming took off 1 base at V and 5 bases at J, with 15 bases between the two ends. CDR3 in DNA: TGTGCCAGCAGCTTAGGCCGAACAGGGTCCCACGAGCAGTACTTC. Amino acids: CASSLGRTGSHEQYF. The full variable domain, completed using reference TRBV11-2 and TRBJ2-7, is EAGVAQSPRYKIIEKRQSVAFWCNPISGHATLYWYQQILGQGPKLLIQFQNNGVVDDSQLPKDRFSAERLKGVDSTLKIQPAKLEDSAVYLCASSLGRTGSHEQYFGPGTRLTVT.

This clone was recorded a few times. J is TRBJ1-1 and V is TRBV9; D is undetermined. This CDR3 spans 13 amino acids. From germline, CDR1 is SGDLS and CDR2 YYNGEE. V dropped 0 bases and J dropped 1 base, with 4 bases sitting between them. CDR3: CASSVDRNTEAFF. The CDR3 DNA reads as TGTGCCAGCAGCGTAGACAGGAACACTGAAGCTTTCTTT. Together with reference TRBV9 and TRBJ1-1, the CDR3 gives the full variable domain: DSGVTQTPKHLITATGQRVTLRCSPRSGDLSVYWYQQSLDQGLQFLIQYYNGEERAKGNILERFSAQQFPDLHSELNLSSLELGDSALYFCASSVDRNTEAFFGQGTRLTVV.